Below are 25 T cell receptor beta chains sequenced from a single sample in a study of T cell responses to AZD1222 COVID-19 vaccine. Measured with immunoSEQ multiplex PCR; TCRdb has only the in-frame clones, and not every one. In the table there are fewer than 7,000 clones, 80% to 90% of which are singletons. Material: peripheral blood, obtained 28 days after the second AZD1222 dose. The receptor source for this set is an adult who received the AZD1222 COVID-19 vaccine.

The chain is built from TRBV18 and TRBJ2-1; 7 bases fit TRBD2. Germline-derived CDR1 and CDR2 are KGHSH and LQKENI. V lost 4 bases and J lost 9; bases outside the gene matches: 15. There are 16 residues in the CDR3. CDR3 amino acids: CASSHFPGLDQGEQFF. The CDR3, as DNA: TGTGCCAGCTCACATTTTCCCGGACTAGATCAAGGTGAGCAGTTCTTC.

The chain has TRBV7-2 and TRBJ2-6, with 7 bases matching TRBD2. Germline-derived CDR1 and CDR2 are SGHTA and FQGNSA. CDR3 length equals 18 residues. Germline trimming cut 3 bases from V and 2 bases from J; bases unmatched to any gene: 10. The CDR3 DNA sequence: TGTGCCAGCAGCTTTCAGGCGGCGGGAGCTGCTGGGGCCAACGTCCTGACTTTC. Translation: CASSFQAAGAAGANVLTF.

CDR3 DNA: TGTGCCACCAGTGGGGAAGACAGGGTTGAGCAGTACGTC. It is translated as CATSGEDRVEQYV. The gene calls are TRBV24-1 and TRBJ2-7; TRBD1 matches at 7 bases. After removal of 5 bases from V and 7 bases from J, the junction contained 7 bases not matched to a gene. In germline, CDR1 is KGHDR, CDR2 SFDVKD. The CDR3 runs to 13 residues.

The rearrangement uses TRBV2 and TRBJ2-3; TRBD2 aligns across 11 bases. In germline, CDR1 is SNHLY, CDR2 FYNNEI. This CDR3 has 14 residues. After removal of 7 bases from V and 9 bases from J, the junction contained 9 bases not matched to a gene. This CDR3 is CASKISGRVSTQYF. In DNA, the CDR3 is TGTGCCAGCAAGATTAGCGGGAGGGTTAGCACGCAGTATTTT. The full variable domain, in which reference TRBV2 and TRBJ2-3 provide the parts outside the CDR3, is EPEVTQTPSHQVTQMGQEVILRCVPISNHLYFYWYRQILGQKVEFLVSFYNNEISEKSEIFDDQFSVERPDGSNFTLKIRSTKLEDSAMYFCASKISGRVSTQYFGPGTRLTVL.

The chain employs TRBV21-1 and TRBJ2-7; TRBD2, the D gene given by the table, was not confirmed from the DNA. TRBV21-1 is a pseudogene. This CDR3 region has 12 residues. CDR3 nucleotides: TGTGCCAGCAGCATACCTGAGGGCGAGCAGTACTTC. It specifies CASSIPEGEQYF.

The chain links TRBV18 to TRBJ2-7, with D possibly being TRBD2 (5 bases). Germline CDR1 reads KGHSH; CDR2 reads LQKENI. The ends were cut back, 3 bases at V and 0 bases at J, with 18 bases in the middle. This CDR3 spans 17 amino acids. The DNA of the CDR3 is TGTGCCAGCTCACCCTTCTATCGGGGTATTAGCTCCTACGAGCAGTACTTC. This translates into CASSPFYRGISSYEQYF.

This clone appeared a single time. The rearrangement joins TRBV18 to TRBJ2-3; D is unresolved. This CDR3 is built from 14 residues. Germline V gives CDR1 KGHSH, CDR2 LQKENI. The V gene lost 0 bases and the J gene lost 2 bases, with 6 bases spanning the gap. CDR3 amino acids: CASSPPAYTDTQYF. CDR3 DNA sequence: TGTGCCAGCTCACCACCGGCCTACACAGATACGCAGTATTTT.

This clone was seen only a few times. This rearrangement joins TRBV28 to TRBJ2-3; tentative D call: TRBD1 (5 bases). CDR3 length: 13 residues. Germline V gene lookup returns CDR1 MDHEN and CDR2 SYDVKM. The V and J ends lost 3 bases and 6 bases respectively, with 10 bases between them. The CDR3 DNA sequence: TGTGCCAGCAGTTTGGGGCAATGGGATACGCAGTATTTT. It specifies CASSLGQWDTQYF.

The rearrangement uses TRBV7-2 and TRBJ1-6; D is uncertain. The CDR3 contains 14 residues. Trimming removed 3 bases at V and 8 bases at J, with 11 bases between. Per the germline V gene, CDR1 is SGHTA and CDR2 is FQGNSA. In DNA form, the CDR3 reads TGTGCCAGCAGCTTCAGGTTTTCAGATTCACCCCTCCACTTT. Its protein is CASSFRFSDSPLHF.

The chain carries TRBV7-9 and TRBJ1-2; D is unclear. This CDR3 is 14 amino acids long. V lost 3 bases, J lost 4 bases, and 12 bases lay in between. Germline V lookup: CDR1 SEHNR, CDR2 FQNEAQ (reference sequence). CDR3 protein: CASSFAEISYGYTF. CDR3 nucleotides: TGTGCCAGCAGCTTTGCAGAAATCAGCTATGGCTACACCTTC.

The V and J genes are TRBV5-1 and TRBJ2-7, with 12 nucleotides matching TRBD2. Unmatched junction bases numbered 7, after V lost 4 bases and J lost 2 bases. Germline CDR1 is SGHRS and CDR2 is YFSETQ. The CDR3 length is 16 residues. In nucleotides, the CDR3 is TGCGCCAGCAGCCTGACTCTAGCGGGAGGGGCCTACGAGCAGTACTTC. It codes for CASSLTLAGGAYEQYF.

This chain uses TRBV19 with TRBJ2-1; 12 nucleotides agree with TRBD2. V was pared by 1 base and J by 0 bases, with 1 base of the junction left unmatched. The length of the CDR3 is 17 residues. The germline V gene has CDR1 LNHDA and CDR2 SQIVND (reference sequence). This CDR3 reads CASSIGGLAGSYNEQFF. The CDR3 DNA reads TGTGCCAGTAGTATAGGGGGACTAGCGGGCTCCTACAATGAGCAGTTCTTC. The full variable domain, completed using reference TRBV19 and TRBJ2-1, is DGGITQSPKYLFRKEGQNVTLSCEQNLNHDAMYWYRQDPGQGLRLIYYSQIVNDFQKGDIAEGYSVSREKKESFPLTVTSAQKNPTAFYLCASSIGGLAGSYNEQFFGPGTRLTVL.

For the CDR3, the DNA is TGCGCCAGCAGCTACGGACATTCCACGGCCAACGTCCTGACTTTC. Its protein product is CASSYGHSTANVLTF. The J gene is TRBJ2-6, the V gene TRBV5-1; possibly TRBD1 for D (5 bases). CDR3 length: 15 residues. The germline V and J ends were trimmed by 3 bases and 6 bases, with 13 bases remaining between them. Germline V gene data show CDR1 as SGHRS and CDR2 as YFSETQ.

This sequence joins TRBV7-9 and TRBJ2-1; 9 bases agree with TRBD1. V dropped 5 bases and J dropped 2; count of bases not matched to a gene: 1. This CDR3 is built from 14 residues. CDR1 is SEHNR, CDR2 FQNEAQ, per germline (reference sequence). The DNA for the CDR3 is TGTGCCAGCAGCCGGACAGGGGCCTACAATGAGCAGTTCTTC. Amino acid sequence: CASSRTGAYNEQFF. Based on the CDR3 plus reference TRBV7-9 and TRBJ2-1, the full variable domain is DTGVSQNPRHKITKRGQNVTFRCDPISEHNRLYWYRQTLGQGPEFLTYFQNEAQLEKSRLLSDRFSAERPKGSFSTLEIQRTEQGDSAMYLCASSRTGAYNEQFFGPGTRLTVL.

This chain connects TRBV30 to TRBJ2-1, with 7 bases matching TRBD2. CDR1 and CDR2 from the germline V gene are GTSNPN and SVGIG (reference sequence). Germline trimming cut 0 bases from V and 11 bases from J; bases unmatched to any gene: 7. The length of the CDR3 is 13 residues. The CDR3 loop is CAWSVQGGSKQFF. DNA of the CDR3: TGTGCCTGGAGTGTACAAGGCGGGAGTAAGCAGTTCTTC. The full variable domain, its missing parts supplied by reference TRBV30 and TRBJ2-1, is SQTIHQWPATLVQPVGSPLSLECTVEGTSNPNLYWYRQAAGRGLQLLFYSVGIGQISSEVPQNLSASRPQDRQFILSSKKLLLSDSGFYLCAWSVQGGSKQFFGPGTRLTVL.

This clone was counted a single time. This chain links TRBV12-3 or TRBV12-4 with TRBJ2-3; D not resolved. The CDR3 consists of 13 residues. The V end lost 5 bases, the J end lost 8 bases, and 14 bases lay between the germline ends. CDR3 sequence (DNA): TGTGCCAGCAGTCAGGCCTCGGGTGGTACGCAGTATTTT. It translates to CASSQASGGTQYF.

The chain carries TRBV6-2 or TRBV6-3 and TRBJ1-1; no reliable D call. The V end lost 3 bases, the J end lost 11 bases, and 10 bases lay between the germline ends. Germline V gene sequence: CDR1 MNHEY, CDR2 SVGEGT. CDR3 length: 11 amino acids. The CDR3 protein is CASSYLTSAFF. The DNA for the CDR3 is TGTGCCAGCAGTTATTTGACATCTGCTTTCTTT.

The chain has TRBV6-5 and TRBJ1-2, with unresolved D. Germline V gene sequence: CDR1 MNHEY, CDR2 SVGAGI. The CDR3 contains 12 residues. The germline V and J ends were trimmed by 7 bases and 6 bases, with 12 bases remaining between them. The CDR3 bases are TGTGCCAGCATGGGGAGGGTTGATGGCTACACCTTC. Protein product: CASMGRVDGYTF.

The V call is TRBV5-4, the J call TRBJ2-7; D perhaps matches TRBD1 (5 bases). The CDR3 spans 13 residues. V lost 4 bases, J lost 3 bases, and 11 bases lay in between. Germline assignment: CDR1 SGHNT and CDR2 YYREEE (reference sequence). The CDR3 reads CASSQPGIYEQYF. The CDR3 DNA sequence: TGTGCCAGCAGCCAACCAGGGATCTACGAGCAGTACTTC.

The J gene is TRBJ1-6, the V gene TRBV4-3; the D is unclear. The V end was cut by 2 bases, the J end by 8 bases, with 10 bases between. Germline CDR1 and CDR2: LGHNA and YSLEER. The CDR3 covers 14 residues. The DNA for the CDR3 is TGCGCCAGCAGCCAATGGCAGGCCGATTCACCCCTCCACTTT. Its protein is CASSQWQADSPLHF.

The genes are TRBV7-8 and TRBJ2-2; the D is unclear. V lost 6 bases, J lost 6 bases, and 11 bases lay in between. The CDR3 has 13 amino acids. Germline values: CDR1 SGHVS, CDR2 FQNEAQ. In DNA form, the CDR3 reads TGTGCCAGCAGATTTGAGGTTCCCGGGGAGCTGTTTTTT. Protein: CASRFEVPGELFF.

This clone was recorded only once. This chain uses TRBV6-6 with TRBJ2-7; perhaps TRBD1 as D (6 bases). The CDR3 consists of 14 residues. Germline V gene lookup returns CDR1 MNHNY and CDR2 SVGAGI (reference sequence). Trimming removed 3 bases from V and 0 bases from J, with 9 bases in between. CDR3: CASSYSGASYEQYF. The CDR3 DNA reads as TGTGCCAGCAGTTATTCAGGGGCCTCCTACGAGCAGTACTTC.

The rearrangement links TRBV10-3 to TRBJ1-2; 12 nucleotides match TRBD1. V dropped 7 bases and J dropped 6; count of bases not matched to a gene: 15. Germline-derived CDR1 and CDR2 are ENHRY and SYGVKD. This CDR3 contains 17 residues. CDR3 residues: CAIKSGTGGGLVDGYTF. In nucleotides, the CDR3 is TGTGCCATCAAATCCGGGACAGGGGGCGGATTGGTTGATGGCTACACCTTC.

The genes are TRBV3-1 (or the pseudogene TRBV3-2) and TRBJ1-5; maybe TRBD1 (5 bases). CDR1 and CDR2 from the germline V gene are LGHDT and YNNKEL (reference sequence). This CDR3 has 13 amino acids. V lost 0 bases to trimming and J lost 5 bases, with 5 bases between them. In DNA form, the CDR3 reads TGTGCCAGCAGCCAAGACAGGGATCAGCCCCAGCATTTT. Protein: CASSQDRDQPQHF.

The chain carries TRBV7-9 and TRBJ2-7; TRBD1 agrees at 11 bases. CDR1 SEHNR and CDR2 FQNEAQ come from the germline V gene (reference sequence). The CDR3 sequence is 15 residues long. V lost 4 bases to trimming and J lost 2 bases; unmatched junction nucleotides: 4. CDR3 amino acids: CASSSPGQGAYEQYV. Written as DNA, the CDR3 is TGTGCCAGCAGCTCCCCGGGACAGGGGGCCTACGAGCAGTACGTC.